The rows below give T cell receptor beta chains drawn from one sample of a study of T cells in Graves' hyperthyroidism and ophthalmopathy. MiXCR, run by TCRdb on the multiplex PCR reads, gives a single entry per CDR3 protein. The table has about 560,000 distinct CDR3 sequences, 16% seen once; the top ten hold about 17%. Input material: blood. The receptors were sampled from a woman between 18 and 29 years old with Graves' hyperthyroidism. Each CDR3 is given with its conserved first and last residue. D genes are given only for firm matches. Only some rows state a clone size, as once, few, many or a class for expanded clones.

TRBV6-4	NA	TRBJ1-2	NA	TGTGCCAGCAGTGATGACCACTATGGCTACACCTTC	CASSDDHYGYTF
TRBV2	TRBD1	TRBJ2-5	many	TGTGCCAGCAGAATTGACAGGGGGAGTGGGGAGACCCAGTACTTC	CASRIDRGSGETQYF
TRBV7-9	NA	TRBJ2-1	many	TGTGCCAGCAGCTTAGAAGGGTCTAGGCTCAATGAGCAGTTCTTC	CASSLEGSRLNEQFF
TRBV7-9	TRBD1	TRBJ2-1	many	TGTGCCAGCAGCTTAGACAGGGGGCAGTCCTACAATGAGCAGTTCTTC	CASSLDRGQSYNEQFF
TRBV7-9	TRBD1	TRBJ2-7	few	TGTGCCAGCAGCTTAGAGGCAGGGGGAACCTACGAGCAGTACTTC	CASSLEAGGTYEQYF
TRBV20-1	NA	TRBJ1-5	NA	TGCAGTGCTAGAGATTTGGGCGGCCAGCCCCAGCATTTT	CSARDLGGQPQHF
TRBV13	TRBD2	TRBJ2-3	few	TGTGCCAGCAGCTTAAGCTTGCGGGAGCAAGATACGCAGTATTTT	CASSLSLREQDTQYF
TRBV20-1	NA	TRBJ1-3	NA	TGCAGTGCTACCCGTCAGATAAATGGAAACACCATATATTTT	CSATRQINGNTIYF
TRBV5-4	NA	TRBJ1-1	NA	TGTGCCAGCGGCGCGTGGGGAATTGAAGCTTTCTTT	CASGAWGIEAFF
TRBV2	NA	TRBJ1-1	many	TGTGCCAGCAGGCGGGAGGAGGGGAGCACTGAAGCTTTCTTT	CASRREEGSTEAFF
TRBV7-2	NA	TRBJ2-5	NA	TGTGCCAGCAGCCTGACCAGACTAGTGGGGCAAGAGACCCAGTACTTC	CASSLTRLVGQETQYF
TRBV5-6	NA	TRBJ2-1	few	TGTGCCAGCAGCTTTGGGTACGGGAGTTCCTACAATGAGCAGTTCTTC	CASSFGYGSSYNEQFF
TRBV29-1	TRBD2	TRBJ2-2	few	TGCAGCGTGCCCCGTGCGGGAGATACCGGGGAGCTGTTTTTT	CSVPRAGDTGELFF
TRBV6-6	NA	TRBJ1-2	many	TGTGCCAGCAGTTACTCGGCGGGAGACTATGGCTACACCTTC	CASSYSAGDYGYTF
TRBV19	NA	TRBJ1-6	NA	TGTGCCAGTAGTCCGACGACAGGTTCACCCCTCCACTTT	CASSPTTGSPLHF
TRBV11-3	NA	TRBJ2-1	few	TGTGCCAGCAGCCAGAGGGAGCGGAGCAATGAGCAGTTCTTC	CASSQRERSNEQFF
TRBV9	TRBD1	TRBJ1-6	few	TGTGCCAGCAGCGTAACGCCCAAAGACAGGGCGAATTCACCCCTCCACTTT	CASSVTPKDRANSPLHF
TRBV10-3	TRBD1	TRBJ2-2	NA	TGTGCCATCAGCTTAGACAGGGACGAGGTCGGGGAGCTGTTTTTT	CAISLDRDEVGELFF
TRBV4-2	NA	TRBJ1-5	NA	TGTGCCAGCAGCCAAGAATCGGGTTATCAGCCCCAGCATTTT	CASSQESGYQPQHF
TRBV29-1	TRBD1	TRBJ1-4	once	TGCAGCGCTTTGGGGAGACAGGGAAGGACGACTAATGAAAAACTGTTTTTT	CSALGRQGRTTNEKLFF
TRBV4-3	TRBD1	TRBJ1-2	few	TGCGCCAGCAGCCCCCAAACAGGACAGGGTACGGGCTACACCTTC	CASSPQTGQGTGYTF
TRBV4-1	NA	TRBJ2-1	few	TGCGCCAGCAGCCAAGGGACTAACAATGAGCAGTTCTTC	CASSQGTNNEQFF
TRBV6-1	TRBD2	TRBJ2-5	many	TGTGCCAGCAGTGAAGTTCTAGCGGGAGGGGGTTCAGAGACCCAGTACTTC	CASSEVLAGGGSETQYF
TRBV2	NA	TRBJ2-3	many	TGTGCCAGCAGTGAAGTAAGGGTGAGCACAGATACGCAGTATTTT	CASSEVRVSTDTQYF
TRBV19	TRBD2	TRBJ2-3	NA	TGTGCCAGTAGTATCGGACTAGCGGGAGGGCCGTCTAGCACAGATACGCAGTATTTT	CASSIGLAGGPSSTDTQYF
TRBV29-1	TRBD1	TRBJ2-2	NA	TGCAGCGTTGATGGGACAGGGACGGGCGGGGAGCTGTTTTTT	CSVDGTGTGGELFF
TRBV28	NA	TRBJ2-7	NA	TGTGCCAGCAGTCCCACGTTGGGGGGCTACCCCTACGAGCAGTACTTC	CASSPTLGGYPYEQYF